The 3 T cell receptor beta chains below were found in one sample sequenced in a study of blood T cell repertoires in COVID-19. Sequencing was performed with immunoSEQ multiplex PCR; in TCRdb, only in-frame clones are kept and a portion is missing. Found here are 150,000 to 200,000 clones, more than 70% of them singletons; the top ten hold roughly 2.5%. The specimen sequenced was peripheral blood. The receptors originated from a man aged 35 to 55 with active or convalescent COVID-19.

This rearrangement joins TRBV27 to TRBJ1-5, with D maybe TRBD1 (6 bases). Germline values: CDR1 MNHEY, CDR2 SMNVEV (reference sequence). V was trimmed by 3 bases and J by 3 bases, leaving 9 bases between them. The CDR3 contains 14 residues. This chain's CDR3 is CASSFQGNNQPQHF. The CDR3 nucleotides are TGTGCCAGCAGTTTTCAGGGGAACAATCAGCCCCAGCATTTT.

This rearrangement joins TRBV5-6 to TRBJ2-3; 9 positions agree with TRBD2. CDR1 SGHDT and CDR2 YYEEEE come from the germline V gene. CDR3 length: 16 residues. With V trimmed by 7 bases and J by 6 bases, 15 bases remained unmatched. The CDR3 DNA reads TGTGCCAGCGGGCCGGGACTAGCCTTGGACGTGGATACGCAGTATTTT. Translated: CASGPGLALDVDTQYF.

This clone is a singleton in its sample. The chain couples TRBV11-2 to TRBJ2-2; 7 positions match TRBD1. With 6 bases clipped from V and 1 base from J, the junction kept 5 bases outside the gene matches. Germline V gene sequence: CDR1 SGHAT, CDR2 FQNNGV. The CDR3 spans 15 residues. The CDR3 spells CASRTGTVNTGELFF. The DNA of the CDR3 is TGTGCCAGCAGGACCGGGACAGTGAACACCGGGGAGCTGTTTTTT.